Shown below are 26 T cell receptor beta chains from a single sample sequenced in a study of OX40 agonist ivuxolimab in advanced cancers. Clones were sequenced by immunoSEQ multiplex PCR, and TCRdb holds only the in-frame ones, with some missing. Among some 79,000 clones, around 90% were seen once, and the ten largest hold over 0.35%. Specimen: CD4+ or CD8+ T cells sorted from blood, collected in a trial of the OX40 agonist ivuxolimab. These receptors originate from an adult with an advanced solid tumor such as melanoma, head and neck, liver or kidney cancer.

V is TRBV2 and J is TRBJ2-3; D remains unclear. Germline V gene sequence: CDR1 SNHLY, CDR2 FYNNEI. The CDR3 length is 14 residues. Trimming cost V 3 bases and J 0 bases, with 7 bases left between them. CDR3 nucleotides: TGTGCCAGCAGTGAGCGGTTAAGCACAGATACGCAGTATTTT. This codes for CASSERLSTDTQYF.

The V gene is TRBV5-1, the J gene TRBJ2-3, with D unclear. CDR3 size: 15 residues. The germline CDR1 and CDR2 sequences are SGHRS and YFSETQ. The V gene lost 0 bases and the J gene lost 0 bases, with 8 bases spanning the gap. The CDR3 region has the DNA TGCGCCAGCAGCTTGGAGCTTCCTAGCACAGATACGCAGTATTTT. Protein sequence: CASSLELPSTDTQYF.

The chain has TRBV11-2 and TRBJ2-5; D is undetermined. Judging by the DNA end, TRBJ2-7 fits better; the J call may be wrong. Germline CDR1 is SGHAT and CDR2 is FQNNGV. The CDR3 contains 12 residues. CDR3 bases: TGTGCCAGCAGCTTACAATCCTACGAGCAGTACTTC. Its protein is CASSLQSYEQYF.

This sequence joins TRBV6-1 and TRBJ2-1; TRBD2 aligns across 7 bases. The trim removed 8 bases at V and 8 bases at J, leaving 6 bases unmatched. In germline, CDR1 is MNHNS, CDR2 SASEGT. The CDR3 contains 12 residues. DNA for the CDR3: TGTGCCAGCGGCGAGACTAGCTATGAGCAGTTCTTC. Translated: CASGETSYEQFF.

The chain is built from TRBV7-9 and TRBJ1-2; 11 nucleotides line up with TRBD1. Germline CDR1 reads SEHNR; CDR2 reads FQNEAQ (reference sequence). CDR3 length: 14 residues. Trimming took 5 bases from V and 13 from J; bases not matched to a gene: 12. The CDR3 sequence: CASSPPGTGGLITF. The CDR3 DNA reads TGTGCCAGCAGCCCCCCGGGGACAGGGGGGCTAATCACCTTC.

Turning to this clone: The same CDR3 can be traced to other DNA sequences in this sample. The CDR3 loop is CASSAGQGGSQPQHF. In DNA, the CDR3 is TGTGCCAGCAGCGCGGGACAGGGCGGTTCTCAGCCCCAGCATTTT. This chain links TRBV7-6 with TRBJ1-5, with 9 nucleotides matching TRBD1. V lost 5 bases and J lost 6; bases outside the gene matches: 8. The CDR3 sequence is 15 residues long. Germline values: CDR1 SGHVS, CDR2 FNYEAQ.

This chain connects TRBV21-1 to TRBJ2-7; the table's D gene call, TRBD1, was not cross checked with the DNA. TRBV21-1 is labeled a pseudogene. This CDR3 is 15 amino acids long. The CDR3 DNA is TGTGCCAGCAGCAAACTCAGGGGTCTTTACTACGAGCAGTACTTC. Protein: CASSKLRGLYYEQYF.

The chain joins TRBV11-3 to TRBJ2-3; 10 bases are a match to TRBD2. Looked up from germline, CDR1 is SGHNT and CDR2 is YENEEA. With 5 bases clipped from V and 8 bases from J, the junction kept 13 bases outside the gene matches. The CDR3 contains 16 residues. The CDR3, as DNA: TGTGCCAGCAGCCCCCGGCCTAGCGGGAGAAGAGGTACGCAGTATTTT. Protein: CASSPRPSGRRGTQYF.

The chain employs TRBV15 and TRBJ2-3; D is unresolved. Germline V lookup: CDR1 LNHNV, CDR2 YYDKDF (reference sequence). The CDR3 totals 13 residues. V was shortened by 0 bases and J by 5 bases, with 6 bases between the two germline ends. In DNA, the CDR3 is TGTGCCACCAGCAGAGATTCCATAGATACGCAGTATTTT. It translates to CATSRDSIDTQYF. Full variable domain (outside the CDR3, taken from reference TRBV15 and TRBJ2-3): DAMVIQNPRYQVTQFGKPVTLSCSQTLNHNVMYWYQQKSSQAPKLLFHYYDKDFNNEADTPDNFQSRRPNTSFCFLDIRSPGLGDTAMYLCATSRDSIDTQYFGPGTRLTVL.

This clone was seen only a few times. The rearrangement uses TRBV25-1 and TRBJ2-3; perhaps TRBD2 as D (5 bases). Per the germline V gene, CDR1 is MGHDK and CDR2 is SYGVNS. The V and J ends lost 8 bases and 1 base respectively, with 7 bases between them. The CDR3 consists of 12 residues. The CDR3 loop reads CASLAGTDTQYF. CDR3 DNA: TGTGCCAGCCTAGCCGGCACAGATACGCAGTATTTT.

The rearrangement links TRBV6-1 to TRBJ2-1, with D possibly being TRBD1 (6 bases). Trimming cost V 4 bases and J 2 bases, with 9 bases left between them. CDR1 is MNHNS, CDR2 SASEGT, per germline. This CDR3 spans 14 amino acids. CDR3 residues: CASSVAGAYNEQFF. Here the CDR3 DNA reads TGTGCCAGCAGTGTGGCAGGGGCCTACAATGAGCAGTTCTTC.

CDR3 DNA: TGTGCCAGCAGTGTAACGGGAGTCCTGGCTGGAAACACCATATATTTT. Translation: CASSVTGVLAGNTIYF. The chain employs TRBV28 and TRBJ1-3; D gene uncertain. Trimming stripped 5 bases from V and 2 bases from J, with 16 bases between. The germline V gene has CDR1 MDHEN and CDR2 SYDVKM. The CDR3 consists of 16 residues.

This chain links TRBV7-9 with TRBJ2-7, with D unclear. V was pared by 0 bases and J by 7 bases, with 4 bases between. Germline CDR1 is SEHNR and CDR2 is FQNEAQ (reference sequence). The CDR3 loop spans 11 amino acids. The CDR3 coding sequence is TGTGCCAGCAGCTTAGCGCAAGAGCAGTACTTC. Protein product: CASSLAQEQYF.

This clone was counted a single time. The gene calls are TRBV9 and TRBJ2-2; 10 nucleotides line up with TRBD2. Germline V lookup: CDR1 SGDLS, CDR2 YYNGEE. This CDR3 has 20 residues. V gave up 0 bases and J gave up 1 base; unmatched junction bases: 12. CDR3 in DNA: TGTGCCAGCAGCGTAGTCCACCCTAGCGGGAGTGGTTTGAACACCGGGGAGCTGTTTTTT. It translates to CASSVVHPSGSGLNTGELFF.

This clone showed up just once. CDR3 region: CASSVSGGLGVNTGELFF. CDR3 coding DNA: TGTGCCAGCAGCGTATCCGGGGGGCTCGGGGTGAACACCGGGGAGCTGTTTTTT. This sequence joins TRBV9 and TRBJ2-2, with D maybe TRBD2 (7 bases). Germline CDR1 and CDR2: SGDLS and YYNGEE. V was clipped by 1 base and J by 1 base, with 17 bases between them. The CDR3 contains 18 residues.

The rearrangement joins TRBV5-4 to TRBJ1-1; D is ambiguous. Trimming pared 4 bases from V and 4 bases from J, leaving 17 bases between. CDR1 and CDR2 from the germline V gene are SGHNT and YYREEE (reference sequence). The CDR3 is 15 amino acids. The CDR3 region has the DNA TGTGCCAGCAGCCCGAATATGGAGGAGGTCACTGAAGCTTTCTTT. Protein sequence: CASSPNMEEVTEAFF. Full variable domain (missing parts from reference TRBV5-4 and TRBJ1-1): ETGVTQSPTHLIKTRGQQVTLRCSSQSGHNTVSWYQQALGQGPQFIFQYYREEENGRGNFPPRFSGLQFPNYSSELNVNALELDDSALYLCASSPNMEEVTEAFFGQGTRLTVV.

The CDR3 bases are TGTGCCAGCTCACCAGGGGTGACCTACGAGCAGTACTTC. Protein sequence: CASSPGVTYEQYF. This rearrangement joins TRBV18 to TRBJ2-7; D is unclear. Germline V CDR1 and CDR2: KGHSH, LQKENI. The V and J ends lost 2 bases and 2 bases respectively, with 7 bases between them. The CDR3 totals 13 residues. The full variable domain, completed using reference TRBV18 and TRBJ2-7, is NAGVMQNPRHLVRRRGQEARLRCSPMKGHSHVYWYRQLPEEGLKFMVYLQKENIIDESGMPKERFSAEFPKEGPSILRIQQVVRGDSAAYFCASSPGVTYEQYFGPGTRLTVT.

V is TRBV5-4 and J is TRBJ1-2, with D possibly being TRBD1 (5 bases). The V end was cut by 0 bases, the J end by 3 bases, with 18 bases between. The V gene's germline CDR1 is SGHNT and CDR2 YYREEE (reference sequence). This CDR3 contains 17 residues. The CDR3 nucleotides are TGTGCCAGCAGCTTGGAGGCCCCCAGGGTTCATGACTATGGCTACACCTTC. As protein: CASSLEAPRVHDYGYTF. The full variable domain, its missing parts supplied by reference TRBV5-4 and TRBJ1-2, is ETGVTQSPTHLIKTRGQQVTLRCSSQSGHNTVSWYQQALGQGPQFIFQYYREEENGRGNFPPRFSGLQFPNYSSELNVNALELDDSALYLCASSLEAPRVHDYGYTFGSGTRLTVV.

This clone was counted a single time. V is TRBV5-5 and J is TRBJ2-3; D might be TRBD1 (6 bases). Germline V lookup: CDR1 SGHKS, CDR2 YYEKEE (reference sequence). V was cut by 3 bases and J by 2 bases, with 16 bases left in between. The CDR3 extends over 16 amino acids. For the CDR3, the DNA is TGTGCCAGCAGCTCGTTTACAGGGTCCCCCACAGATACGCAGTATTTT. Translation: CASSSFTGSPTDTQYF.

CDR3 sequence (DNA): TGTGCCAGCAGCCGATTTTTAGGGACAGGGAACACTGAAGCTTTCTTT. It yields the protein CASSRFLGTGNTEAFF. The V and J genes are TRBV5-8 and TRBJ1-1, with 8 bases that match TRBD1. There are 16 residues in the CDR3. V shed 4 bases and J 1 base; nucleotides not matched to a gene: 9. Per germline, CDR1 SGHTS and CDR2 YDEGEE.

J is TRBJ2-3 and V is TRBV29-1; perhaps TRBD2 as D (7 bases). There are 13 residues in the CDR3. V was cut by 5 bases and J by 4 bases, with 13 bases left in between. The V gene's germline CDR1 is SQVTM and CDR2 ANQGSEA. This CDR3 is CSVREGGADTQYF. The CDR3 nucleotides are TGCAGCGTTAGGGAGGGGGGAGCAGATACGCAGTATTTT.

The chain employs TRBV19 and TRBJ1-2; perhaps TRBD1 as D (5 bases). V was cut by 6 bases and J by 2 bases, with 13 bases left in between. CDR3 length: 14 residues. The germline gives CDR1 LNHDA, CDR2 SQIVND (reference sequence). CDR3 residues: CASRPPGLNYGYTF. In DNA form, the CDR3 reads TGTGCCAGTAGACCCCCAGGGCTGAACTATGGCTACACCTTC.

The chain links TRBV18 to TRBJ1-1; no definite D call. Germline CDR1 KGHSH, CDR2 LQKENI. CDR3 size: 13 residues. Deletions cut 7 bases from V and 3 bases from J, with 12 bases between. The chain's CDR3 is CASLGNPDTEAFF. CDR3 coding DNA: TGTGCCAGCTTAGGGAATCCGGACACTGAAGCTTTCTTT.

CDR3 in amino acids: CASSISRVSPDTQYF. Here the CDR3 DNA reads TGTGCCAGTAGTATTTCCAGGGTAAGCCCAGATACGCAGTATTTT. The chain couples TRBV19 to TRBJ2-3; D perhaps matches TRBD1 (5 bases). CDR1 is LNHDA, CDR2 SQIVND, per germline (reference sequence). The CDR3 consists of 15 residues. V lost 3 bases, J lost 4 bases, and 14 bases lay in between.

This clone was picked up a small number of times. Other nucleotide sequences from this sample produce the same CDR3. The CDR3 DNA reads as TGTGCCAGCAGCTTAGTGGAAGATCAGCCCCAGCATTTT. Its translation is CASSLVEDQPQHF. The chain recombines TRBV7-9 with TRBJ1-5; no definite D call. Germline V gene lookup returns CDR1 SEHNR and CDR2 FQNEAQ (reference sequence). This CDR3 is built from 13 residues. Trimming removed 1 base at V and 5 bases at J, with 6 bases between.

J is TRBJ2-1 and V is TRBV5-6; 8 bases fit TRBD2. The ends lost 0 bases at V and 10 bases at J; junction bases unmatched: 12. The CDR3 runs 16 residues. The germline V gene has CDR1 SGHDT and CDR2 YYEEEE. CDR3 coding DNA: TGTGCCAGCAGCTTGGTACCCAGCGGGAGCCAATGGGAGCAGTTCTTC. Protein sequence: CASSLVPSGSQWEQFF.